These T cell receptor beta chains were read from a single sample in a study of vaccination effects on CD4 cells after COVID-19. The repertoire was sequenced with immunoSEQ multiplex PCR; TCRdb's copy has only in-frame clones and lacks some. This sample carries tens of thousands of clones, roughly 81% of them seen once, and the ten largest clones take 2% to 2.5%. These receptors lack a known antigen. Sequenced here: CD4+ T cells from PBMCs cultured without peptide, sampled after COVID-19 vaccination. The receptors here all came from a human donor who received a COVID-19 vaccine. The CDR3 runs from the conserved cysteine through the conserved F or W. The D gene is left open where the match is weak. Clone size is given for some rows only: seen once, a few or many times, or a class if the clone is expanded.

D gene	clone size	V gene	J gene	CDR3 DNA	CDR3 protein
NA	few	TRBV19	TRBJ2-2	TGTGCCAGTAGAATACACATTGGGCCTAGCACCGGGGAGCTGTTTTTT	CASRIHIGPSTGELFF
NA	NA	TRBV19	TRBJ1-5	TGTGCCAGTAGTATAATAGGGAATCAGCCCCAGCATTTT	CASSIIGNQPQHF
NA	NA	TRBV6-1	TRBJ1-1	TGTGCCAGCAGTGAGTGGGCGGGTTCTGAAGCTTTCTTT	CASSEWAGSEAFF
NA	NA	TRBV7-2	TRBJ1-1	TGTGCCAGCAGCAAAGGGACGACCACTGAAGCTTTCTTT	CASSKGTTTEAFF
NA	NA	TRBV5-1	TRBJ2-2	TGCGCCAGCAGCTTGGGGGCAGGGGCTACCGGGGAGCTGTTTTTT	CASSLGAGATGELFF
TRBD2	few	TRBV5-1	TRBJ2-1	TGCGCCAGCAGCTTGGCCGAGGCGGGGGACAATGAGCAGTTCTTC	CASSLAEAGDNEQFF
NA	few	TRBV2	TRBJ2-3	TGTGCCAGCAGTGAAGGGCCTCCTAGCACAGATACGCAGTATTTT	CASSEGPPSTDTQYF
TRBD2	NA	TRBV3-1/TRBV3-2	TRBJ2-3	TGTGCCAGCAGCCAAGATGGCGGGGGGGCAGATACGCAGTATTTT	CASSQDGGGADTQYF
NA	NA	TRBV19	TRBJ1-5	TGTGCCAGTAGTATCCAGGGGATCAGCAATCAGCCCCAGCATTTT	CASSIQGISNQPQHF
TRBD2	few	TRBV5-8	TRBJ2-1	TGTGCCAGCCCTCAGGGACTAGCGGGGGGGCGTCACTACAATGAGCAGTTCTTC	CASPQGLAGGRHYNEQFF
TRBD1	NA	TRBV15	TRBJ1-6	TGTGCCACCAGCAACGACAGGGGGCGGTCACCCCTCCACTTT	CATSNDRGRSPLHF
NA	NA	TRBV7-2	TRBJ2-5	TGTGCCAGCAGCTTTTTCCCGGGACCCCAAGAGACCCAGTACTTC	CASSFFPGPQETQYF
TRBD1	NA	TRBV2	TRBJ1-6	TGTGCCAGCAGTGTGGAGGGACAGGGGAATTCACCCCTCCACTTT	CASSVEGQGNSPLHF
NA	NA	TRBV7-3	TRBJ1-1	TGTGCCAGCAGCCCAGCGGTGGTCGGGGGTGAAGCTTTCTTT	CASSPAVVGGEAFF
TRBD1	NA	TRBV30	TRBJ1-3	TGTGCCTGGAGGAAGGGACAGGGGGCATCGTCTGGAAACACCATATATTTT	CAWRKGQGASSGNTIYF
NA	few	TRBV3-1/TRBV3-2	TRBJ1-3	TGTGCCAGCAGCCTAGGGGAATTCGGAAACACCATATATTTT	CASSLGEFGNTIYF
NA	NA	TRBV28	TRBJ1-1	TGTGCCAGCAGTTCGGCCACTGAAGCTTTCTTT	CASSSATEAFF
TRBD1	NA	TRBV6-1	TRBJ2-5	TGTGCCAGCAGTGAAGGGACAGGGGAAATTGAGACCCAGTACTTC	CASSEGTGEIETQYF